The present T cell receptor (beta chain) was sequenced within a study of regulatory T cells in long-lasting Graves disease. Germline CDR1 reads DFQATT; CDR2 reads SNEGSKA (reference sequence). V was pared by 6 bases and J by 5 bases, with 16 bases between. The CDR3 totals 13 residues. Library construction for TCR beta used iRepertoire HTBI primers and Arm-PCR of CDR3 regions. One entry per CDR3 protein, called by TCRdb with MiXCR from the multiplex PCR reads. The sample yields 440,000 or so distinct CDR3 sequences, about a sixth seen once. Regarding time point: newly diagnosed GD, antithyroid drugs for less than 3 months. The TCR library used RNA extracted from PBMCs. These data also featured in a second study, about T cells in Graves' hyperthyroidism and ophthalmopathy.

The TCR was taken from a woman aged 25 to 45 with Graves disease. This specimen consisted of peripheral blood mononuclear cells (PBMCs), obtained at new diagnosis, from a patient treated with antithyroid drugs. The chain employs TRBV20-1 and TRBJ1-2; a possible D gene is TRBD1 (6 bases). The CDR3 sequence: CSAGGTQVYGYTF. CDR3 DNA sequence: TGCAGTGCAGGGGGGACCCAGGTATATGGCTACACCTTC.